The clone carrying this T cell receptor beta chain showed up just once. Its antigen is not identified. Using RNA template, CDR3s of TCR alpha and beta were amplified with iRepertoire arm-PCR. Input was 100-400 ng of tissue mRNA or PBMC total RNA. TCRdb called the multiplex PCR reads again in MiXCR, with one record for every CDR3 protein. The sample consists of around 99,000 distinct CDR3 sequences, 25% of them appearing once. The sample comes from a study of glioma-infiltrating T cells. This CDR3 spans 13 amino acids. V lost 8 bases and J lost 4, with 14 bases in between. CDR1 and CDR2 (germline): SEHNR, FQNEAQ (reference sequence). Study results and caveats: Above-expected tissue-blood divergence occurred in all gliomas, most in low-grade ones.

Sequencing used glioma tissue, nonneoplastic brain tissue, or PBMCs (not recorded which). The origin of this receptor is a human donor with low-grade glioma or glioblastoma, undergoing nonglioma brain surgery, or in good health (not recorded which). This chain connects TRBV7-9 to TRBJ1-2, with TRBD1 as a possible D gene (5 bases). CDR3 bases: TGTGCCAGCCAGACTGGGGCGAGCTATGGCTACACCTTC. Protein: CASQTGASYGYTF.